The entry below gives a single TCR beta chain sequence along with its context. This specimen comes from a study of blood T cell repertoires in COVID-19. Study overall: Italy, Spain and the United States were the sources of the convalescent and acute COVID-19 samples.

Profiled with immunoSEQ multiplex PCR; TCRdb holds only in-frame clones, not every one. This table holds roughly 80,000 clones, about four fifths found once. V lost 5 bases to trimming and J lost 4 bases, with 11 bases between them. The CDR3 is made up of 13 amino acids. Per the germline V gene, CDR1 is LNHDA and CDR2 is SQIVND (reference sequence). The gene calls are TRBV19 and TRBJ1-2, with D perhaps TRBD1 (5 bases). This TCR was sampled from a middle-aged man with acute or convalescent COVID-19. Material for sequencing was peripheral blood. The CDR3 DNA reads as TGTGCCAGTAGTCCAACAGGCCGCTATGGCTACACCTTC. This gives the protein CASSPTGRYGYTF.